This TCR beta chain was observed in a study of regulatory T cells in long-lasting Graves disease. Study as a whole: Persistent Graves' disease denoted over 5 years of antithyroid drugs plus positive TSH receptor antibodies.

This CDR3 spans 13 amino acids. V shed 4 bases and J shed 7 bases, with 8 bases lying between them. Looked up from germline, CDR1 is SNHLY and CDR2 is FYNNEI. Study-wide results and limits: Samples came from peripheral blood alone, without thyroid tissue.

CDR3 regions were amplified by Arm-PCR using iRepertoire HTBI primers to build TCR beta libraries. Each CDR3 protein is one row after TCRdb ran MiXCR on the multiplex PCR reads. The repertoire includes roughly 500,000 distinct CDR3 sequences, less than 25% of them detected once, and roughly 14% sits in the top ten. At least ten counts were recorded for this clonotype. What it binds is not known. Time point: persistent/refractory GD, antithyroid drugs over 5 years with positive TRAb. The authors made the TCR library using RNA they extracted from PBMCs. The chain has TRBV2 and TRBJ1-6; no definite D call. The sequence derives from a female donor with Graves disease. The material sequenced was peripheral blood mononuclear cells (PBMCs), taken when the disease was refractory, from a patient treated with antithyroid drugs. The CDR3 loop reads CASSATPNSPLHF. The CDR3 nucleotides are TGTGCCAGCAGTGCAACCCCAAATTCACCCCTCCACTTT.